This TCR beta chain was retrieved from a study of shared clonotypes between healthy human individuals (TCRdb year 2020). The study in broad terms: The cohort included a few men and a couple of women between 18 and 49 years of age. Leukapheresis yielded between about 0.85 and 10 billion PBMCs per donor. To estimate repertoire size and how much clonotype sharing occurs between individuals, the study deeply sequenced the blood TCR repertoires of five or six healthy adults. To increase sequencing depth and limit assay-specific biases, TCR repertoire library preparation and sequencing were carried out by different laboratories using diverse techniques. For each donor, CD4 naive and CD4 memory were each given three plates, CD8 naive was given two plates, and CD8 memory was given one plate.

Using the deep immunoSEQ assay, TCR CDR3 regions were amplified from genomic DNA by multiplex PCR. Extracted genomic DNA from each cell subset was distributed evenly across all wells of several immunoSEQ 96-well plates, and each plate was treated as a replicate. For sorted subsets, about 220 ng of genomic DNA, equivalent to around 30,000 T cell genomes, went into each replicate PCR. The purified libraries were quantified using a Qubit 3.0 fluorometer, sized with a Bioanalyzer 2100, and then quantified again using the KAPA Library Quantification kit. Every immunoSEQ 96-well plate was sequenced on a separate single-read 150-cycle Illumina NextSeq 550 flow cell. The original methods were these. Because the immunoSEQ output held only junctional sequences and lacked quality scores, the filtering could not match the filtering applied to full-length reads. To assign V/J genes and CDR3, sequences were annotated against IMGT germline references using PyIR, a Python wrapper for IgBLAST v1.9. Reads were filtered out if the reads had weak V/J assignments (E-value above 1e-6), no CDR3, stop codons, out-of-frame junctions, or ambiguous translated residues. A V3J clonotype was defined by an identical inferred V gene, J gene, and CDR3 amino acid sequence. Percentage overlap between repertoires was computed as shared unique clonotypes divided by the size of the smaller repertoire. Richness of each repertoire was evaluated using RTK rarefaction, the Chao1 estimator, and Recon v2.1 estimates of unobserved clonotypes. Generation probabilities for all TCRbeta clonotypes obtained by the gDNA method from a few donors were computed using OLGA. The source is immuneACCESS, and TCRdb retained only in-frame sequences with V and J called. Part of the clones is not carried over; for the studies checked, unresolved V genes explain less than half of this, and the remainder is unexplained. V, J and clone size were drawn from that table, and D and trimming were deduced from the DNA. This sample lists about 2.3 million clones; 80% to 95% were detected once. The biggest ten clones account for approximately 0.39% of the sample.

CDR1 SEHNR and CDR2 FQNEAQ were looked up in the germline V gene (reference sequence). The germline ends are 19 bases apart after V is trimmed by 7 bases and J by 9 bases. From the cysteine through the phenylalanine, the CDR3 covers 15 amino acids. Only the CDR3 portion is preserved as DNA: 45 bases, with reading frame beginning at the first base. The investigation overall reported the following: Pairwise subsampling indicated that sequencing depth was expected to affect the degree of clonotype sharing among donors. Rarefaction of sorted-subset datasets indicated incomplete sequencing despite the large sequencing depth. The genetic and exposure-history diversity represented was limited by the small number of donors. Sampling was limited to blood, and TCR repertoires in tissue likely differ from TCR repertoires in blood. When several donors were compared, the shared fraction of clonotypes was around 5% for naive CD4, 3% to 4% for naive CD8, 2.3% for memory CD4, and 0.4% for memory CD8. Estimated clonotype richness was generally larger for naive than for memory subsets. Compared with non-shared clonotypes, clonotypes shared by all four sorted-subset donors had higher generation probabilities.

The donors were healthy, HIV-negative adults who had no recently reported acute infections or vaccinations. All donors were Caucasian adults living in Nashville, Tennessee, USA. CD4+ T cells were enriched through magnetic negative selection, after which naive cells were positively selected on CD45RA and the remaining negative fraction served as the memory subset. After blood collection by leukapheresis, PBMCs were isolated using Ficoll-Histopaque density gradient centrifugation and then cryopreserved in the vapor phase of liquid nitrogen. Analytical flow cytometry was used to check the purity and quantity of every magnetically sorted T cell population. Each sorted fraction had its genomic DNA isolated and then quantified by UV absorbance on a Nanodrop 2000c. About this clone: What this receptor recognizes is not known. No base quality values were provided; no much bigger clone lies one nucleotide off.

The chain is made from TRBV7-9 and TRBJ1-6, with TRBD1 tentatively as D gene (6 bases match). The sequence was obtained from a man aged 18 to 29 in good health. Some clones in this sample may be carry-over from other donors' samples. The specimen was naive CD4+ T cells from PBMCs. The cell subset or site label, as the study defines it: CD45RA+ positively selected. The CDR3 region has the sequence CASIAGAAVGSPLHF. The DNA sequence is TGTGCCAGCATCGCGGGGGCAGCTGTAGGTTCACCCCTCCACTTT.